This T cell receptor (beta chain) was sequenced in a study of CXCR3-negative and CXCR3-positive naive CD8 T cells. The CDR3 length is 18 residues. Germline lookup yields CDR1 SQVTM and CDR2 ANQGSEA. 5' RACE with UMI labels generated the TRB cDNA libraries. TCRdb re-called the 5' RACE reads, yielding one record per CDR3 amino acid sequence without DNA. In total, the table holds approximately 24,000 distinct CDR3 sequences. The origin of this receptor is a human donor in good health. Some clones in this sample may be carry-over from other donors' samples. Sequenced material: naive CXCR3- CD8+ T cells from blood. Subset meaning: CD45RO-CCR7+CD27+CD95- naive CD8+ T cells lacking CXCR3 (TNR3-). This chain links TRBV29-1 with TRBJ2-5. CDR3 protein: CSVEDPIRSAGLQETQYF.